Included here is one T cell receptor beta chain sequence, with context. The V and J ends lost 5 bases and 13 bases, in that order; junction bases with no gene match: 11. CDR1 MDHEN and CDR2 SYDVKM come from the germline V gene. This CDR3 spans 14 amino acids. This entry belongs to a study of T cell responses to AZD1222 COVID-19 vaccine. Sequencing was performed with immunoSEQ multiplex PCR; in TCRdb, only in-frame clones are kept and a portion is missing. There are around 15,000 clones in the sample; 65% to 80% occur only once, and 13% to 15% lies in the top ten. The sample here was peripheral blood, taken 28 days after the second AZD1222 dose. This chain connects TRBV28 to TRBJ1-4, with 9 bases fitting TRBD1. The clonotype originates from an adult who received the AZD1222 COVID-19 vaccine. The CDR3 here is CASSLGTGRKGLFF. CDR3 nucleotides: TGTGCCAGCAGTCTCGGGACAGGGCGTAAGGGACTGTTTTTT.